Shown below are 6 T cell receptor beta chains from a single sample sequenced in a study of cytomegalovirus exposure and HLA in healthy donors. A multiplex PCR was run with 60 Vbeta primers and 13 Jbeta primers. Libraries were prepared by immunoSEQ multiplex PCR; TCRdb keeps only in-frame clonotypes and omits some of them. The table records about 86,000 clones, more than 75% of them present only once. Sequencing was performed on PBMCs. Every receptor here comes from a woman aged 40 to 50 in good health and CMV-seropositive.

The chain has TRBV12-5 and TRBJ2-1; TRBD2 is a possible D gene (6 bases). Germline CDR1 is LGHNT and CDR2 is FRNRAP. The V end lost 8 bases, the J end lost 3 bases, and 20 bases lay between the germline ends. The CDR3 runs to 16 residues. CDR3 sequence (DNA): TGTGCTAGTAGGGGATTTTGGGGGGACGACTACAATGAGCAGTTCTTC. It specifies CASRGFWGDDYNEQFF.

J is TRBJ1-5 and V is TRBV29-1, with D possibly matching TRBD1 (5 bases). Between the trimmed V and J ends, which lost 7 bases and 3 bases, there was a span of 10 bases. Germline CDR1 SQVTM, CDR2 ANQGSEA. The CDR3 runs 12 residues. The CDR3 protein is CSAGGINQPQHF. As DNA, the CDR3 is TGCAGCGCGGGGGGGATCAATCAGCCCCAGCATTTT. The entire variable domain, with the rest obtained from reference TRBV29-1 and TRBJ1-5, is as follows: SAVISQKPSRDICQRGTSLTIQCQVDSQVTMMFWYRQQPGQSLTLIATANQGSEATYESGFVIDKFPISRPNLTFSTLTVSNMSPEDSSIYLCSAGGINQPQHFGDGTRLSIL.

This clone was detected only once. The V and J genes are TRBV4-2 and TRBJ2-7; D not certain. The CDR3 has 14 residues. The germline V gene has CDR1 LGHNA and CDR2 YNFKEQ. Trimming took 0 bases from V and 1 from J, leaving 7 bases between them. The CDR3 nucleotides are TGTGCCAGCAGCCAAGAGCTAAAATCCTACGAGCAGTACTTC. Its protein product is CASSQELKSYEQYF.

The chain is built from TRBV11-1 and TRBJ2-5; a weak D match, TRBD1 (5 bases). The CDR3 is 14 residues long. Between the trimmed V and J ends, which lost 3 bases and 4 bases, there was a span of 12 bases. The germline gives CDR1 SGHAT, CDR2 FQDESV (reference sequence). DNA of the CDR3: TGTGCCAGCAGCTTTCCAGGGTGGCGAGAGACCCAGTACTTC. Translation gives CASSFPGWRETQYF. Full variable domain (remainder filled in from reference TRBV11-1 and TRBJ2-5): EAEVAQSPRYKITEKSQAVAFWCDPISGHATLYWYRQILGQGPELLVQFQDESVVDDSQLPKDRFSAERLKGVDSTLKIQPAELGDSAMYLCASSFPGWRETQYFGPGTRLLVL.

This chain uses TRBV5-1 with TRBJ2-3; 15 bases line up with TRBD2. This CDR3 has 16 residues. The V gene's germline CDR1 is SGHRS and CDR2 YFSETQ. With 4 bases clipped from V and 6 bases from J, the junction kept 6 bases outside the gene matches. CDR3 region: CASSPGLAGGGDTQYF. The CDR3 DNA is TGCGCCAGCAGCCCGGGACTAGCGGGGGGTGGGGATACGCAGTATTTT.

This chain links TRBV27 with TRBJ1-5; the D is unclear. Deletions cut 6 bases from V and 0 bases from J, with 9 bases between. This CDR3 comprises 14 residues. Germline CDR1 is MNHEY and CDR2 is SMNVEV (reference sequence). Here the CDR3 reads CASSREASNQPQHF. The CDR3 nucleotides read TGTGCCAGCAGCCGGGAGGCTAGCAATCAGCCCCAGCATTTT.